Sequencing of this TCR beta chain was carried out in a study of blood T cell repertoires in COVID-19. Profiled with immunoSEQ multiplex PCR; TCRdb holds only in-frame clones, not every one. The sample carries over 200,000 clones, 88% recorded once. Trimming removed 4 bases at V and 4 bases at J, with 14 bases between. Germline CDR1 is MGHDK and CDR2 is SYGVNS. This CDR3 is built from 14 residues. The sequenced sample was peripheral blood. The source of this sequence is a woman in her twenties or thirties with acute or convalescent COVID-19. This chain links TRBV25-1 with TRBJ2-7; D might be TRBD2 (6 bases). CDR3 DNA sequence: TGTGCCAGCAGTGGGACCGGGACTTCATACGAGCAGTACTTC. Amino acid sequence: CASSGTGTSYEQYF.